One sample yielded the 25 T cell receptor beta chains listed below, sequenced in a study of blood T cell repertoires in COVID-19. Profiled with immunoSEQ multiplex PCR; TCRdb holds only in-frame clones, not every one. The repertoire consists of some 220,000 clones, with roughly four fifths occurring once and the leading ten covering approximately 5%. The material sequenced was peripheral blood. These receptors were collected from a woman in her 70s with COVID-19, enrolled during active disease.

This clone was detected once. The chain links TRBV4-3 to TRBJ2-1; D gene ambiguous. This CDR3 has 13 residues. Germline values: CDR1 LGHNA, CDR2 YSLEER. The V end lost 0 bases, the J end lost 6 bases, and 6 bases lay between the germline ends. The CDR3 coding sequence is TGCGCCAGCAGCCAAGATTCGGGCAATGAGCAGTTCTTC. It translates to CASSQDSGNEQFF.

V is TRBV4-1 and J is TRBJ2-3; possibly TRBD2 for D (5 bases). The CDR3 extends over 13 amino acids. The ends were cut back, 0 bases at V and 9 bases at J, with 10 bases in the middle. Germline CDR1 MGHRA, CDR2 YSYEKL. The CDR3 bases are TGCGCCAGCAGCCAAGATTTAGGAGGCACGCAGTATTTT. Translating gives CASSQDLGGTQYF.

The CDR3 coding sequence is TGTGCCAGCTCACGAGAACAGACAGGGGGCCGAAACACCATATATTTT. As protein: CASSREQTGGRNTIYF. The rearrangement links TRBV18 to TRBJ1-3, with TRBD1 identical over 10 bases. This CDR3 comprises 16 residues. Germline V gene data show CDR1 as KGHSH and CDR2 as LQKENI. Trimming at V came to 4 bases and at J to 5 bases, leaving 8 bases not matched to a gene.

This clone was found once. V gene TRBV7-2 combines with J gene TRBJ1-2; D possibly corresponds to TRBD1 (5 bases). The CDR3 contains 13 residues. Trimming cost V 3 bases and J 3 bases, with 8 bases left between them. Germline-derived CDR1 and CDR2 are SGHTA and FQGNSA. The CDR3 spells CASSFPRDYGYTF. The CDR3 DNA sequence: TGTGCCAGCAGCTTCCCCAGGGACTATGGCTACACCTTC.

In nucleotides, the CDR3 is TGTGCCAGCAGCTTAGGTCGGAGGGATGAAAAACTGTTTTTT. Translated, it gives CASSLGRRDEKLFF. This chain uses TRBV13 with TRBJ1-4; no clear D gene. The germline gives CDR1 PRHDT, CDR2 FYEKMQ (reference sequence). This CDR3 is built from 14 residues. V was trimmed by 0 bases and J by 6 bases, leaving 8 bases between them.

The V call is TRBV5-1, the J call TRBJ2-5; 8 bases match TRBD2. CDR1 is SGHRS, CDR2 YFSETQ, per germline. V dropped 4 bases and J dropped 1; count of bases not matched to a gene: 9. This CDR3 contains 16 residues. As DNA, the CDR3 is TGCGCCAGCAGCGGACTAGGTAGCGGGGTCCAAGAGACCCAGTACTTC. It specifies CASSGLGSGVQETQYF. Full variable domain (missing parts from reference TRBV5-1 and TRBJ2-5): KAGVTQTPRYLIKTRGQQVTLSCSPISGHRSVSWYQQTPGQGLQFLFEYFSETQRNKGNFPGRFSGRQFSNSRSEMNVSTLELGDSALYLCASSGLGSGVQETQYFGPGTRLLVL.

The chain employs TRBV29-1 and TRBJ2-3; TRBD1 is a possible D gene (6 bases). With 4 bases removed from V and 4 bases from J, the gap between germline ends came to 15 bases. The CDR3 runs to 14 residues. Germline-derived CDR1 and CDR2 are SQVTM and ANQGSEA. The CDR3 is CSVAQGNVADTQYF. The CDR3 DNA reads TGCAGCGTTGCTCAGGGGAATGTCGCAGATACGCAGTATTTT.

The CDR3 loop reads CASSASGRGNEQFF. The DNA of the CDR3 is TGTGCCAGCAGTGCTAGCGGGAGAGGCAATGAGCAGTTCTTC. The V gene is TRBV6-6, the J gene TRBJ2-1; 10 nucleotides agree with TRBD2. This CDR3 contains 14 residues. V lost 5 bases and J lost 6; bases outside the gene matches: 4. CDR1 and CDR2 from the germline V gene are MNHNY and SVGAGI (reference sequence).

The CDR3 DNA reads as TGTGCCAGCAGTACGGACAGGGGGCGCCGGGGCTACACCTTC. It specifies CASSTDRGRRGYTF. The chain combines TRBV28 with TRBJ1-2, with TRBD1 identical over 11 bases. The V segment lost 5 bases and the J segment 8 bases; nucleotides outside the gene matches: 7. Germline V gives CDR1 MDHEN, CDR2 SYDVKM. This CDR3 region has 14 residues.

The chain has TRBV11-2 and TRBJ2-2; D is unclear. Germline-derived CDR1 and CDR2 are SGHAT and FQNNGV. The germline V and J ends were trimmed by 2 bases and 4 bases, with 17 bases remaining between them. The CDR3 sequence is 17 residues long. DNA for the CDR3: TGTGCCAGCAGCTTATTCATCAGCCGGAGCTTCACCGGGGAGCTGTTTTTT. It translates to CASSLFISRSFTGELFF.

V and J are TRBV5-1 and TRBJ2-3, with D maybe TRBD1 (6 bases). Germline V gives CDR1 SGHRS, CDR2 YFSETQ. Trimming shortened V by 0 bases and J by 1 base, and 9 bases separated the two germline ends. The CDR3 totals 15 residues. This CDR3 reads CASSLAGVGTDTQYF. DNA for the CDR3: TGCGCCAGCAGCTTGGCAGGGGTAGGCACAGATACGCAGTATTTT.

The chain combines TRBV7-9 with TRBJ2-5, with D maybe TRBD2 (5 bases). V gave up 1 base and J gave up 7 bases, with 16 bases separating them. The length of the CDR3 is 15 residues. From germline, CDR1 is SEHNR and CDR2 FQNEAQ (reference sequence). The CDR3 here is CASSLVGGSKGTQYF. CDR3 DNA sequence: TGTGCCAGCAGCTTAGTTGGCGGGTCCAAAGGGACCCAGTACTTC.

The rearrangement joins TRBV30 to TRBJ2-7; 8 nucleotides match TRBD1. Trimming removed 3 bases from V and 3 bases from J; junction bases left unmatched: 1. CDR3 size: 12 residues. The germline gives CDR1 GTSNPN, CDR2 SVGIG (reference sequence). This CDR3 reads CAWSGTGYEQYF. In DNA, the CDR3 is TGTGCCTGGAGCGGGACAGGCTACGAGCAGTACTTC. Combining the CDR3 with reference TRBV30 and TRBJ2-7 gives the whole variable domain SQTIHQWPATLVQPVGSPLSLECTVEGTSNPNLYWYRQAAGRGLQLLFYSVGIGQISSEVPQNLSASRPQDRQFILSSKKLLLSDSGFYLCAWSGTGYEQYFGPGTRLTVT.

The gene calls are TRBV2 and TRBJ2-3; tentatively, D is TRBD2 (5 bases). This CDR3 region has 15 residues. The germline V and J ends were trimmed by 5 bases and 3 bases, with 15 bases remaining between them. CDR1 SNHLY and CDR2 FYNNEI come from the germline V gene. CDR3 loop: CASSQNKLGTDTQYF. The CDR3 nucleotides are TGTGCCAGCAGTCAGAACAAACTAGGGACAGATACGCAGTATTTT. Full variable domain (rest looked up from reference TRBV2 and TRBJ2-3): EPEVTQTPSHQVTQMGQEVILRCVPISNHLYFYWYRQILGQKVEFLVSFYNNEISEKSEIFDDQFSVERPDGSNFTLKIRSTKLEDSAMYFCASSQNKLGTDTQYFGPGTRLTVL.

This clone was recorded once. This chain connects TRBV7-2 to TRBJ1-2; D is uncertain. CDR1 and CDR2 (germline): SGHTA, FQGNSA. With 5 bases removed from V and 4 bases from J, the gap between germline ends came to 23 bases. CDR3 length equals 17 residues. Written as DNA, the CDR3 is TGTGCCAGCAGCCAAAGCAGCGGACGGCGACCTTCCTATGGCTACACCTTC. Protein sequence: CASSQSSGRRPSYGYTF.

This CDR3 reads CSASRSATIRGEQFF. In nucleotides, the CDR3 is TGCAGTGCTAGTCGGAGCGCGACGATCAGGGGTGAGCAGTTCTTC. V is TRBV20-1 and J is TRBJ2-1, with D perhaps matching TRBD1 (6 bases). The CDR3 has 15 residues. Germline V CDR1 and CDR2: DFQATT, SNEGSKA (reference sequence). The V gene lost 3 bases and the J gene lost 9 bases, with 21 bases spanning the gap.

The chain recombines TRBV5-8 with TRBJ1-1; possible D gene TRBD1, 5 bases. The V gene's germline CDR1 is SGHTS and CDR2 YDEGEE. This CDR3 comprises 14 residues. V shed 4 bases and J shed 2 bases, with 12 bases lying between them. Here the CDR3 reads CASSLIGGNTEAFF. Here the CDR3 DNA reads TGTGCCAGCAGCCTAATCGGGGGAAACACTGAAGCTTTCTTT. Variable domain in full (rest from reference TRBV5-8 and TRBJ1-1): EAGVTQSPTHLIKTRGQQATLRCSPISGHTSVYWYQQALGLGLQFLLWYDEGEERNRGNFPPRFSGRQFPNYSSELNVNALELEDSALYLCASSLIGGNTEAFFGQGTRLTVV.

In nucleotides, the CDR3 is TGCAGCGCCACCCAGGGGACAGGGGATGAAAAACTGTTTTTT. Encoded protein: CSATQGTGDEKLFF. This chain connects TRBV29-1 to TRBJ1-4, with 10 bases that match TRBD1. Germline V lookup: CDR1 SQVTM, CDR2 ANQGSEA. The CDR3 has 14 amino acids. V was pared by 7 bases and J by 6 bases, with 8 bases of the junction left unmatched.

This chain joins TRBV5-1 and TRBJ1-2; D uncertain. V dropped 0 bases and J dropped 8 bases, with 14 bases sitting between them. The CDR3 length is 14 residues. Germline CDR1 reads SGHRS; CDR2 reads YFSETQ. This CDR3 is CASSLAGLMKGYTF. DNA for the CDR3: TGCGCCAGCAGCTTGGCCGGTCTAATGAAGGGCTACACCTTC.

The CDR3 is CASSSPGGAWTGELFF. CDR3 DNA: TGTGCCAGCAGCAGTCCAGGGGGCGCCTGGACCGGGGAGCTGTTTTTT. This chain joins TRBV5-6 and TRBJ2-2, with TRBD1 identical over 8 bases. CDR3 length: 16 amino acids. J lost 5 bases, V lost 4 bases, and 10 bases had no gene match. Germline-derived CDR1 and CDR2 are SGHDT and YYEEEE.

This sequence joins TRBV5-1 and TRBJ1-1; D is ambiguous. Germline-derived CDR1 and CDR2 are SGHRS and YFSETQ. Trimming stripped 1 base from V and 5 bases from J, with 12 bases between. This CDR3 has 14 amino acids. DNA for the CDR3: TGCGCCAGCAGCTTGCGTGGGCTTGGGACTGAAGCTTTCTTT. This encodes CASSLRGLGTEAFF.

CDR3 residues: CASRLTGFRTGELFF. The CDR3 DNA is TGTGCCAGCAGATTGACAGGGTTCCGGACCGGGGAGCTGTTTTTT. This chain connects TRBV6-5 to TRBJ2-2; 7 bases align to TRBD1. The CDR3 loop spans 15 amino acids. V was pared by 6 bases and J by 5 bases, with 9 bases of the junction left unmatched. Germline assignment: CDR1 MNHEY and CDR2 SVGAGI.

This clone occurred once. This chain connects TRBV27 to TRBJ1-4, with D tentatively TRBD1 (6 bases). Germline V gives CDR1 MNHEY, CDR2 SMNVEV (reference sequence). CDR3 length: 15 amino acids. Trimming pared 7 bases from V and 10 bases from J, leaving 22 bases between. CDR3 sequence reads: CASTALARGSGKLFF. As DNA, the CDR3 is TGTGCCAGCACTGCCTTGGCCAGGGGAAGTGGAAAACTGTTTTTT.

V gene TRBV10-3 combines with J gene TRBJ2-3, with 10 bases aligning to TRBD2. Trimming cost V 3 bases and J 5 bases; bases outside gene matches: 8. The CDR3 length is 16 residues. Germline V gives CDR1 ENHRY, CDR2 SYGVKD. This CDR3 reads CAISEGAGGRGDTQYF. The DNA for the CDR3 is TGTGCCATCAGTGAAGGAGCGGGAGGGCGGGGAGATACGCAGTATTTT.

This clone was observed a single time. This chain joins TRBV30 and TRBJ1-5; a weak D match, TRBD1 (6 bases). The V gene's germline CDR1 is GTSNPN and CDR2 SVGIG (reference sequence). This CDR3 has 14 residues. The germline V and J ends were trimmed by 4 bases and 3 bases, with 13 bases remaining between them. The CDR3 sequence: CAWNLGQINQPQHF. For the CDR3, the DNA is TGTGCCTGGAACTTAGGACAGATCAATCAGCCCCAGCATTTT.